This T cell receptor (beta chain) was obtained from a study of blood T cell repertoires in COVID-19. Overall study context: The United States, Italy and Spain supplied acute and convalescent COVID-19 samples.

As handled by the study authors: For nucleated cells, counts were estimated from reference gene primer amplification. Data came from immunoSEQ multiplex PCR; TCRdb stores just in-frame clones and leaves some out. Clone size and the V and J calls come from that table; the DNA yielded D and trimming. Here the sample spans roughly 130,000 clones, approximately 80% being singletons. Trimming stripped 1 base from V and 0 bases from J, with 9 bases between. Germline V lookup: CDR1 SGHDN, CDR2 FVKESK. The CDR3 is made up of 15 amino acids. Sequences were obtained from peripheral blood. The gene calls are TRBV14 and TRBJ1-1, with no clear D. The receptor's source is a woman older than 75 with acute or convalescent COVID-19. CDR3 sequence reads: CASSQGQILNTEAFF. The CDR3 DNA is TGTGCCAGCAGCCAAGGTCAGATCCTGAACACTGAAGCTTTCTTT. Using reference TRBV14 and TRBJ1-1 for the parts outside the CDR3, the full variable domain is EAGVTQFPSHSVIEKGQTVTLRCDPISGHDNLYWYRRVMGKEIKFLLHFVKESKQDESGMPNNRFLAERTGGTYSTLKVQPAELEDSGVYFCASSQGQILNTEAFFGQGTRLTVV.